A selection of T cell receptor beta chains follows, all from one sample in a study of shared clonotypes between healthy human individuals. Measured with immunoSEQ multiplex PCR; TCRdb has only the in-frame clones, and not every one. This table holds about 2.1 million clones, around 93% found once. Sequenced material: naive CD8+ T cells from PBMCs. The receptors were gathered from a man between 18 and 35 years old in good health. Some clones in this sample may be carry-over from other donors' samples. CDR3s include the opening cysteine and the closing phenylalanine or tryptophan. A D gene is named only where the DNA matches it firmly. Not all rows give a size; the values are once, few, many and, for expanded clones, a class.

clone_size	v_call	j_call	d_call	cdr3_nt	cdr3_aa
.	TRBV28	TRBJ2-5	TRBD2	TGTGCCAGCAGTTTTCGAGAGGGACTAGCGGGATTAGAGACCCAGTACTTC	CASSFREGLAGLETQYF
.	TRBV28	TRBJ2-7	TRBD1	TGTGCCAGCCGGGACAGGGGCCACGAGCAGTACTTC	CASRDRGHEQYF
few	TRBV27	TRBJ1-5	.	TGTGCCAGCAGGGTGTTGGGAACCAATCAGCCCCAGCATTTT	CASRVLGTNQPQHF
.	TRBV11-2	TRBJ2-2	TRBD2	TGTGCCAGCAGCTTAGATCTCTTGTTAGCGGGAGAAGTCACCGGGGAGCTGTTTTTT	CASSLDLLLAGEVTGELFF
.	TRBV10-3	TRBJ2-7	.	TGTGCCATCAGTATCTCCGCGACGAGCAGCTACGAGCAGTACTTC	CAISISATSSYEQYF
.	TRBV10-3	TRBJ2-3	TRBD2	TGTGCCATCAACGGACTAGCGGAAGAGGGCCCCACAGATACGCAGTATTTT	CAINGLAEEGPTDTQYF
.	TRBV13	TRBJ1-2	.	TGTGCCAGCAGCCTTCAAATCCACTATGGCTACACCTTC	CASSLQIHYGYTF
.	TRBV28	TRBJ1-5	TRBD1	TGTGCCAGCAGTGCCGCCGGGACAGGGTCAAATCAGCCCCAGCATTTT	CASSAAGTGSNQPQHF
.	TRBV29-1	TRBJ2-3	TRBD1	TGCAGCGTTTACAGGGGTGGAGCAGATACGCAGTATTTT	CSVYRGGADTQYF
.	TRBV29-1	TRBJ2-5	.	TGCAGCGTTGACTGGTATGGGGACCAAGAGACCCAGTACTTC	CSVDWYGDQETQYF
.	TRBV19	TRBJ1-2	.	TGTGCCAGTAGTATAGCGTCAAGGGGCCATCCGAACTATGGCTACACCTTC	CASSIASRGHPNYGYTF
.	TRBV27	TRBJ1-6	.	TGTGCCAGCAGCCACAGAGGGTATAATTCACCCCTCCACTTT	CASSHRGYNSPLHF
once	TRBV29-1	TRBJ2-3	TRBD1	TGCAGCGTTGAAGAGGCGGTAACAGGGGTTACGACGGATACGCAGTATTTT	CSVEEAVTGVTTDTQYF
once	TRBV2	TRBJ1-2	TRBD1	TGTGCCAGCAACCCTGGGAGGGACAGGGGTATCTATGGCTACACCTTC	CASNPGRDRGIYGYTF
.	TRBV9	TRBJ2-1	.	TGTGCCAGCGAGAGAGGGCCGGGTAATGAGCAGTTCTTC	CASERGPGNEQFF
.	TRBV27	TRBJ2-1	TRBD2	TGTGCCAGCAATTTCCGGGGGGTGGGGTACAATGAGCAGTTCTTC	CASNFRGVGYNEQFF
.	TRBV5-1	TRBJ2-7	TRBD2	TGCGCCAGCAGCGCCCGACTAGCGGGCTACCCGGTCTACGAGCAGTACTTC	CASSARLAGYPVYEQYF
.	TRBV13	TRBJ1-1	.	TGTGCCAGCAGCTTATTCCCGTTGAGGACTGAAGCTTTCTTT	CASSLFPLRTEAFF
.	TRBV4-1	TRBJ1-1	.	TGCGCCAGCAGCCCAGATACACCGCGGGGGATAAAGACTGAAGCTTTCTTT	CASSPDTPRGIKTEAFF
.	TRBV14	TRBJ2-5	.	TGTGCCAGCAGCCAGAGGGTTCGCGAGACCCAGTACTTC	CASSQRVRETQYF
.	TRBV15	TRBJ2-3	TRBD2	TGTGCCACCAGCAGGGGCCTAGCGGGCCTCCCCACAGATACGCAGTATTTT	CATSRGLAGLPTDTQYF
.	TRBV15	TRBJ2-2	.	TGTGCCACCAGCAACCCGGGACGGCCAGCGAACACCGGGGAGCTGTTTTTT	CATSNPGRPANTGELFF
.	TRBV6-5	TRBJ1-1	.	TGTGCCAGCAGTTACTCAGAGGGCTTCAACACTGAAGCTTTCTTT	CASSYSEGFNTEAFF
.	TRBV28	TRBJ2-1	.	TGTGCCAGCAGCCCCAGCCCCGGGGGCGCGAAGCAGTTCTTC	CASSPSPGGAKQFF
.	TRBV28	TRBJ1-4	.	TGTGCCAGCAGTTTGGCGCTTCCTAGAGTGGGTGAAAAACTGTTTTTT	CASSLALPRVGEKLFF
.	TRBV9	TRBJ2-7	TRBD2	TGTGCCAGCAGTAGCGGGCCCTACGAGCAGTACTTC	CASSSGPYEQYF
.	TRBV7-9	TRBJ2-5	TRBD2	TGTGCCAGCAGCTCTGACGTAGCGGGAGTAAGTGAGACCCAGTACTTC	CASSSDVAGVSETQYF
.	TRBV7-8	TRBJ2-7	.	TGTGCCAGCAGCTTAGCGCAGGCTAGCGCAACCTACGAGCAGTACTTC	CASSLAQASATYEQYF
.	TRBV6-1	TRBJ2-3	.	TGTGCCAGCAGTGTGTCTAGTCCCTACTTCGGCACAGATACGCAGTATTTT	CASSVSSPYFGTDTQYF
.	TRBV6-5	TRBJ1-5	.	TGTGCCAGCAGTTACGGCGGGTTCGGTCAGCCCCAGCATTTT	CASSYGGFGQPQHF
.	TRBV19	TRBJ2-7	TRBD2	TGTGCCAGTAAGCATCGGGGGGAGAAAAACTACGAGCAGTACTTC	CASKHRGEKNYEQYF
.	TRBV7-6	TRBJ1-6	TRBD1	TGTGCCAGCAGCTCGGGACAGGGTATTTCACCCCTCCACTTT	CASSSGQGISPLHF
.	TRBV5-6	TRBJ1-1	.	TGTGCCAGCAGCTTACGGACCGGGCGGACTGAAGCTTTCTTT	CASSLRTGRTEAFF
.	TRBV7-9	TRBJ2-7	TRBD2	TGTGCCAGCAGCTTAGGCGGGAGGGCTGGCGAGCAGTACTTC	CASSLGGRAGEQYF
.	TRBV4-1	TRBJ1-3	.	TGCGCCAGCAGCCCTCCCGGGTACGGAAACACCATATATTTT	CASSPPGYGNTIYF
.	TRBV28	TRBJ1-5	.	TGTGCCAGCAGTTTATCGGGGGCCCGTAGCAATCAGCCCCAGCATTTT	CASSLSGARSNQPQHF
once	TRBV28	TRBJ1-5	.	TGTGCCAGCAGTTTCCGGGCGTATAGCAATCAGCCCCAGCATTTT	CASSFRAYSNQPQHF
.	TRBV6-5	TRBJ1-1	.	TGTGCCAGCAGTTACTCGGGGGCAGGCACTGAAGCTTTCTTT	CASSYSGAGTEAFF
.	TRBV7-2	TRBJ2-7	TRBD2	TGTGCCAGCAGTTATCCTCCGGGACTAGCGGGAGACCCCTACGAGCAGTACTTC	CASSYPPGLAGDPYEQYF
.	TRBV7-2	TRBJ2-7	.	TGTGCCAGCAGCTTAGAATGGGATTCCTACGAGCAGTACTTC	CASSLEWDSYEQYF
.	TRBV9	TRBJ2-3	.	TGTGCCAGCAGCGGACCGAAAGAACAGGGAACAGATACGCAGTATTTT	CASSGPKEQGTDTQYF
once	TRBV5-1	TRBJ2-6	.	TGCGCTTCCGGCGGCACTGGGGCCAACGTCCTGACTTTC	CASGGTGANVLTF
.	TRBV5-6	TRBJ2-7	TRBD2	TGTGCCAGCAGCCCCGGGGGGTTCGACGAGCAGTACTTC	CASSPGGFDEQYF
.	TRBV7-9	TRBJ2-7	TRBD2	TGTGCCAGCAGCTACCTTGGGACTAGCAGTCCCTACGAGCAGTACTTC	CASSYLGTSSPYEQYF
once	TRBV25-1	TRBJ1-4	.	TGTGCCAGCAGTGTCGGGGGGGGTGAAAAACTGTTTTTT	CASSVGGGEKLFF
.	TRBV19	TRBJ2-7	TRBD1	TGTGCCAGTAGCCTGGGACAGGGGTTTCCCTACGAGCAGTACTTC	CASSLGQGFPYEQYF
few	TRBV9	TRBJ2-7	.	TGTGCCAGCAGCCATCGGGAGAACTCCTACGAGCAGTACTTC	CASSHRENSYEQYF
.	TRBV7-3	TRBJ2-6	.	TGTGCCAGCAGCTCGGGCAGTCGGGCCAACGTCCTGACTTTC	CASSSGSRANVLTF
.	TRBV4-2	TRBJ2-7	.	TGTGCCAGCAGCCAAGGTTCCACCACCTACGAGCAGTACTTC	CASSQGSTTYEQYF
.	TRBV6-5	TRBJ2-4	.	TGTGCCAGCAGTTACTGGCCAGTAGCCAAAAACATTCAGTACTTC	CASSYWPVAKNIQYF
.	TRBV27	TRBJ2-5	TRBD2	TGTGCCAGCAGTTTATACGGGAGGGCCGCCGAGACCCAGTACTTC	CASSLYGRAAETQYF
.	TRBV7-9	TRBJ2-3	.	TGTGCCAGCAGCCCCGGGCCCCGGAGAACGCAGTATTTT	CASSPGPRRTQYF
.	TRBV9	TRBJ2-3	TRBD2	TGTGCCAGCAGCGCCCCTAGCGGGAGAGGCACAGATACGCAGTATTTT	CASSAPSGRGTDTQYF
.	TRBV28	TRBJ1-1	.	TGTGCCAGCAGTTTTTCGATCCTGAAGACAGAACGGTTCACTGAAGCTTTCTTT	CASSFSILKTERFTEAFF
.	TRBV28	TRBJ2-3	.	TGTGCCAGCAGTTTGGCCGCGACTAGCACAGATACGCAGTATTTT	CASSLAATSTDTQYF
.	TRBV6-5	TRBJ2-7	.	TGTGCCAGCAGGTACACTGGTTTCAGCAACGAGCAGTACTTC	CASRYTGFSNEQYF
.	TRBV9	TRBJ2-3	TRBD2	TGTGCCAGCACCCAAGGACTAGCGGTAGATACGCAGTATTTT	CASTQGLAVDTQYF
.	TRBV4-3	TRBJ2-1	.	TGCGCCAGCAGCCTCACCAAGCAGGGGCCCGGATCCTACAATGAGCAGTTCTTC	CASSLTKQGPGSYNEQFF
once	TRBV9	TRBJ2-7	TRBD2	TGTGCCAGCAGCGTAGGGTCTAGCGGGAAGCTTTACGAGCAGTACTTC	CASSVGSSGKLYEQYF